The T cell receptor beta chain described here comes from a study of blood T cell repertoires in COVID-19. The count of this clone is one. TCRdb keeps only in-frame clones here, not all; method: immunoSEQ multiplex PCR. The data show some 48,000 clones, around 88% seen once. The germline V gene has CDR1 SQVTM and CDR2 ANQGSEA. With 5 bases removed from V and 6 bases from J, the gap between germline ends came to 13 bases. This CDR3 is built from 13 residues. Sequences were obtained from peripheral blood. The sequence derives from a human donor in a cohort sampled during active COVID-19. This chain connects TRBV29-1 to TRBJ2-2; D possibly corresponds to TRBD2 (6 bases). The DNA for the CDR3 is TGCAGCGTTCGGGGGAGGTGGGCCGGGGAGCTGTTTTTT. It encodes CSVRGRWAGELFF.